A single sample gave rise to the 32 T cell receptor beta chains below, sequenced in a study of blood T cell repertoires in COVID-19. Here immunoSEQ multiplex PCR was the method, and the copy in TCRdb shows in-frame clones only, minus some. The sample includes 350,000 to 450,000 clones, 85% of them seen just once. The source material was peripheral blood. The receptors stem from a woman between 18 and 30 years old with acute or convalescent COVID-19.

The CDR3 coding sequence is TGTGCCAGCAGCCAGCAAATGGGGGCCGGGATGAACACTGAAGCTTTCTTT. It translates to CASSQQMGAGMNTEAFF. J is TRBJ1-1 and V is TRBV3-1 (or the pseudogene TRBV3-2); D perhaps matches TRBD1 (6 bases). The CDR3 runs to 17 residues. Trimming cost V 3 bases and J 0 bases, with 17 bases left between them. Germline assignment: CDR1 LGHDT and CDR2 YNNKEL (reference sequence).

The CDR3 loop is CSGTVVGGRADNEQFF. The CDR3 coding sequence is TGCAGCGGGACGGTAGTGGGCGGGAGGGCCGACAATGAGCAGTTCTTC. The chain combines TRBV29-1 with TRBJ2-1, with 9 bases identical to TRBD2. The CDR3 is 16 residues long. Germline values: CDR1 SQVTM, CDR2 ANQGSEA. Unmatched junction bases numbered 15, after V lost 7 bases and J lost 5 bases.

This clone was counted a single time. V usage is TRBV21-1 and J usage is TRBJ2-4; the table calls TRBD1, which could not be checked here. TRBV21-1 is deemed a pseudogene. The CDR3 consists of 18 residues. CDR3 nucleotides: TGTGCCAGCAGCAAGCTTCTCGGACAGGGACAAGCCAAAAACATTCAGTACTTC. Translating it yields CASSKLLGQGQAKNIQYF.

This clone came up a few times. V usage is TRBV4-2 and J usage is TRBJ1-4; TRBD1 matches at 10 bases. Germline-derived CDR1 and CDR2 are LGHNA and YNFKEQ. CDR3 size: 16 residues. J gave up 7 bases and V 2 bases, and 7 bases lay outside the gene matches. CDR3 amino acids: CASSQTPDRGSEKLFF. The CDR3 DNA is TGTGCCAGCAGCCAAACACCGGACAGGGGGTCTGAAAAACTGTTTTTT.

The V call is TRBV5-6, the J call TRBJ1-1; tentatively, D is TRBD1 (6 bases). The V end was cut by 7 bases, the J end by 3 bases, with 13 bases between. This CDR3 comprises 13 residues. Germline V gene lookup returns CDR1 SGHDT and CDR2 YYEEEE. The CDR3 is CASDRSGYTEAFF. In DNA, the CDR3 is TGTGCCAGCGACAGGTCCGGGTACACTGAAGCTTTCTTT.

The chain joins TRBV14 to TRBJ2-3, with D possibly being TRBD2 (7 bases). Germline V gene data show CDR1 as SGHDN and CDR2 as FVKESK. V lost 2 bases to trimming and J lost 3 bases, with 21 bases between them. CDR3 length: 18 amino acids. CDR3: CASSQPPLGGGPTDTQYF. CDR3 in DNA: TGTGCCAGCAGCCAACCCCCCCTAGGGGGGGGCCCGACAGATACGCAGTATTTT.

The gene calls are TRBV5-6 and TRBJ1-4, with 8 bases aligning to TRBD1. J lost 7 bases, V lost 0 bases, and 5 bases had no gene match. The germline V gene encodes CDR1 SGHDT and CDR2 YYEEEE. This CDR3 is 15 amino acids long. The CDR3: CASSLVAGGPEKLFF. The CDR3 DNA follows: TGTGCCAGCAGCTTGGTGGCAGGGGGCCCTGAAAAACTGTTTTTT.

This chain links TRBV7-7 with TRBJ2-5; tentative D call: TRBD2 (5 bases). The CDR3 covers 14 residues. Deletions cut 5 bases from V and 1 base from J, with 11 bases between. The germline V gene has CDR1 SSHAT and CDR2 FNYEAQ (reference sequence). The CDR3 reads CASSPRVSQETQYF. The DNA of the CDR3 is TGTGCCAGCAGCCCGCGGGTTTCCCAAGAGACCCAGTACTTC.

CDR3 in DNA: TGTGCCAGCAGCTCCCGTCTAGCGGAGTACAATGAGCAGTTCTTC. Protein product: CASSSRLAEYNEQFF. This sequence joins TRBV9 and TRBJ2-1, with TRBD2 matching over 7 bases. With V trimmed by 4 bases and J by 4 bases, 8 bases remained unmatched. The CDR3 has 15 residues. Germline loops: CDR1 SGDLS, CDR2 YYNGEE.

The chain recombines TRBV9 with TRBJ2-2; perhaps TRBD2 as D (7 bases). The CDR3 has 16 amino acids. The germline V gene encodes CDR1 SGDLS and CDR2 YYNGEE. V lost 3 bases, J lost 5 bases, and 17 bases lay in between. The CDR3 nucleotides are TGTGCCAGCAGCGCTCCTGGTAGGGGGGGGACCGGGGAGCTGTTTTTT. The encoded protein is CASSAPGRGGTGELFF.

V is TRBV3-1 (or the pseudogene TRBV3-2) and J is TRBJ1-4, with D hard to call. The CDR3 loop spans 15 amino acids. V was shortened by 1 base and J by 8 bases, with 14 bases between the two germline ends. Germline-derived CDR1 and CDR2 are LGHDT and YNNKEL (reference sequence). The CDR3 loop is CASSQAGGGGEKLFF. CDR3 coding DNA: TGTGCCAGCAGCCAAGCGGGAGGTGGCGGGGAAAAACTGTTTTTT.

The chain combines TRBV15 with TRBJ1-1, with D possibly TRBD1 on 5 matching bases. Trimming left V 8 bases short and J 1 base short, with 14 bases between. The CDR3 sequence is 14 residues long. Germline CDR1 and CDR2: LNHNV and YYDKDF (reference sequence). CDR3 in DNA: TGTGCCACCGTCCCGGGGGGATCGAACACTGAAGCTTTCTTT. This codes for CATVPGGSNTEAFF.

The sample holds one count of this clone. The genes are TRBV24-1 and TRBJ2-6, with TRBD1 as a possible D gene (6 bases). The ends were cut back, 3 bases at V and 2 bases at J, with 10 bases in the middle. CDR1 and CDR2 from the germline V gene are KGHDR and SFDVKD. The CDR3 loop spans 16 amino acids. CDR3 nucleotide sequence: TGTGCCACCAGTGATAACACAGGGACTGGGGCCAACGTCCTGACTTTC. This encodes CATSDNTGTGANVLTF.

This clone showed up just a few times. The J gene is TRBJ2-4, the V gene TRBV7-3; D may be TRBD1 (5 bases). Trimming left V 1 base short and J 9 bases short, with 10 bases between. Germline V gene lookup returns CDR1 SGHTA and CDR2 FQGTGA. The CDR3 is made up of 13 amino acids. The CDR3 DNA reads TGTGCCAGCAGCTTAAGCCAGGGTGGCATTCAGTACTTC. Translating it yields CASSLSQGGIQYF.

The CDR3 loop is CAARGPYNEQFF. In nucleotides, the CDR3 is TGCGCCGCCAGGGGGCCGTACAATGAGCAGTTCTTC. V usage is TRBV5-1 and J usage is TRBJ2-1, with 8 bases identical to TRBD1. The CDR3 extends over 12 amino acids. Germline lookup yields CDR1 SGHRS and CDR2 YFSETQ. Germline trimming cut 10 bases from V and 4 bases from J; bases unmatched to any gene: 4.

The V gene is TRBV28, the J gene TRBJ2-1, with no clear D. V was shortened by 6 bases and J by 0 bases, with 12 bases between the two germline ends. Germline CDR1 reads MDHEN; CDR2 reads SYDVKM. This CDR3 has 15 residues. CDR3 amino acids: CASRKDRSSYNEQFF. The CDR3 nucleotides read TGTGCCAGCAGGAAAGACCGGAGCTCCTACAATGAGCAGTTCTTC.

The gene calls are TRBV20-1 and TRBJ1-2; D is uncertain. Trimming took 3 bases from V and 8 from J, leaving 16 bases between them. There are 13 residues in the CDR3. CDR1 and CDR2 (germline): DFQATT, SNEGSKA (reference sequence). DNA of the CDR3: TGCAGTGCTAGTCATAGCGGCTTACTCGGCTACACCTTC. Protein: CSASHSGLLGYTF.

This chain joins TRBV27 and TRBJ1-4; D uncertain. The CDR3 is made up of 14 amino acids. Germline assignment: CDR1 MNHEY and CDR2 SMNVEV (reference sequence). V was clipped by 3 bases and J by 8 bases, with 13 bases between them. The CDR3 nucleotides read TGTGCCAGCAGTTTTATCGGGGTTCGGGAAAAACTGTTTTTT. It translates to CASSFIGVREKLFF.

Only a few counts were recorded for this clone. V gene TRBV14 combines with J gene TRBJ1-2; no clear D. V lost 0 bases and J lost 5, with 13 bases in between. The CDR3 runs to 15 residues. Germline CDR1 SGHDN, CDR2 FVKESK. In DNA, the CDR3 is TGTGCCAGCAGCCAAGATGTAAGCAGGTTTTATGGCTACACCTTC. It specifies CASSQDVSRFYGYTF.

The gene calls are TRBV9 and TRBJ1-1, with no clear D. The germline V gene has CDR1 SGDLS and CDR2 YYNGEE. The CDR3 contains 14 residues. Trimming shortened V by 0 bases and J by 3 bases, and 9 bases separated the two germline ends. CDR3 DNA: TGTGCCAGCAGCGTAGATGAGGGTCACACTGAAGCTTTCTTT. It is translated as CASSVDEGHTEAFF. Looking up the rest from reference TRBV9 and TRBJ1-1 gives the full variable domain: DSGVTQTPKHLITATGQRVTLRCSPRSGDLSVYWYQQSLDQGLQFLIQYYNGEERAKGNILERFSAQQFPDLHSELNLSSLELGDSALYFCASSVDEGHTEAFFGQGTRLTVV.

The genes are TRBV28 and TRBJ1-3; no clear D gene. This CDR3 comprises 14 residues. Germline lookup yields CDR1 MDHEN and CDR2 SYDVKM. V was cut by 5 bases and J by 4 bases, with 12 bases left in between. The CDR3 protein is CASSTTRQGNTIYF. Written as DNA, the CDR3 is TGTGCCAGCAGTACAACCAGGCAGGGAAACACCATATATTTT. Combining the CDR3 with reference TRBV28 and TRBJ1-3 gives the whole variable domain DVKVTQSSRYLVKRTGEKVFLECVQDMDHENMFWYRQDPGLGLRLIYFSYDVKMKEKGDIPEGYSVSREKKERFSLILESASTNQTSMYLCASSTTRQGNTIYFGEGSWLTVV.

The genes are TRBV5-1 and TRBJ1-2; 7 bases align to TRBD1. V gave up 0 bases and J gave up 5 bases; unmatched junction bases: 10. The CDR3 spans 16 residues. Germline V gene lookup returns CDR1 SGHRS and CDR2 YFSETQ. CDR3 in amino acids: CASSLESPGQTYGYTF. The CDR3 DNA sequence: TGCGCCAGCAGCTTGGAATCCCCGGGACAGACTTATGGCTACACCTTC.

This clone has only a few counts. V is TRBV28 and J is TRBJ1-2, with TRBD1 matching 12 bases. Germline loops: CDR1 MDHEN, CDR2 SYDVKM. The CDR3 length is 14 residues. J lost 3 bases, V lost 9 bases, and 5 bases had no gene match. The CDR3 protein is CARVGTGGYYGYTF. The CDR3 region has the DNA TGTGCCAGGGTCGGGACAGGGGGCTACTATGGCTACACCTTC.

The table lists this clone with a count of one. The genes are TRBV7-3 and TRBJ2-5; D gene unclear. The germline V gene has CDR1 SGHTA and CDR2 FQGTGA. The CDR3 is 16 amino acids. V was pared by 0 bases and J by 1 base, with 12 bases between. For the CDR3, the DNA is TGTGCCAGCAGCTTAACGGGTAGGAGAGCCCAAGAGACCCAGTACTTC. Translation: CASSLTGRRAQETQYF.

This chain connects TRBV9 to TRBJ2-1; 7 nucleotides align to TRBD2. Losses at the gene ends were 1 base for V and 5 bases for J; bases not matched to a gene: 6. Looked up from germline, CDR1 is SGDLS and CDR2 is YYNGEE. CDR3 length equals 15 residues. CDR3 region: CASSVISGINNEQFF. The CDR3 nucleotides read TGTGCCAGCAGCGTAATAAGCGGGATTAACAATGAGCAGTTCTTC. Variable domain in full (rest from reference TRBV9 and TRBJ2-1): DSGVTQTPKHLITATGQRVTLRCSPRSGDLSVYWYQQSLDQGLQFLIQYYNGEERAKGNILERFSAQQFPDLHSELNLSSLELGDSALYFCASSVISGINNEQFFGPGTRLTVL.

The V and J genes are TRBV6-1 and TRBJ2-5; possible D gene TRBD1, 5 bases. Germline V gene data show CDR1 as MNHNS and CDR2 as SASEGT. This CDR3 contains 15 residues. The V gene lost 3 bases and the J gene lost 5 bases, with 16 bases spanning the gap. As DNA, the CDR3 is TGTGCCAGCAGTGACGGGTTGGGGCGTGGGGAGACCCAGTACTTC. Amino acid sequence: CASSDGLGRGETQYF.

This chain connects TRBV5-6 to TRBJ1-1; D uncertain. Trimming left V 9 bases short and J 4 bases short, with 13 bases between. Germline V gives CDR1 SGHDT, CDR2 YYEEEE. CDR3 length: 12 amino acids. CDR3 region: CANSPGGTEAFF. The CDR3 nucleotides read TGTGCCAACTCACCCGGCGGCACTGAAGCTTTCTTT.

J is TRBJ1-1 and V is TRBV10-3; D is ambiguous. This CDR3 has 11 residues. V gave up 4 bases and J gave up 7 bases, with 7 bases separating them. From germline, CDR1 is ENHRY and CDR2 SYGVKD. CDR3 loop: CAISGESEAFF. CDR3 DNA: TGTGCCATCAGTGGGGAGAGTGAAGCTTTCTTT.

This chain connects TRBV27 to TRBJ1-2; D remains ambiguous. From germline, CDR1 is MNHEY and CDR2 SMNVEV (reference sequence). The CDR3 extends over 11 amino acids. V was cut by 5 bases and J by 8 bases, with 9 bases left in between. CDR3 in DNA: TGTGCCAGCAGTGGAGGGTACGGCTACACCTTC. This translates into CASSGGYGYTF.

The rearrangement uses TRBV5-1 and TRBJ2-2, with D perhaps matching TRBD2 (7 bases). The CDR3 runs 15 residues. Germline CDR1 SGHRS, CDR2 YFSETQ. Trimming took off 2 bases at V and 6 bases at J, with 14 bases between the two ends. The CDR3 DNA reads as TGCGCCAGCAGCTTCGAGGGGGGGCAGTCCGGGGAGCTGTTTTTT. This gives the protein CASSFEGGQSGELFF.

This clone was observed a single time. The V call is TRBV21-1, the J call TRBJ2-1; the D call in the table, TRBD1, was not verified against the DNA. TRBV21-1 is tagged as a pseudogene. The CDR3 is 15 amino acids. CDR3 sequence: CASSKNGRGGNEQFF. CDR3 nucleotide sequence: TGTGCCAGCAGCAAAAATGGCAGGGGCGGTAATGAGCAGTTCTTC.

This clone has just one count. The chain joins TRBV5-8 to TRBJ2-2, with 9 bases that match TRBD1. The length of the CDR3 is 16 residues. V gave up 4 bases and J gave up 3 bases; unmatched junction bases: 7. Germline assignment: CDR1 SGHTS and CDR2 YDEGEE. The CDR3 is CASSTHRTGDTGELFF. CDR3 nucleotides: TGTGCCAGCAGCACTCATAGGACAGGGGACACCGGGGAGCTGTTTTTT.